These 14 T cell receptor beta chains came from one sample sequenced in a study of post-analysis software for immune sequencing data. Study findings and constraints: In patients, four to six TRBV segments were more frequent than in controls, with TRBV5-6, TRBV5-1 and TRBV20-1 among them.

Each TCR beta cDNA library carried unique molecular identifiers. From the PCR reads, TCRdb called clonotypes with MiXCR, one entry per CDR3 protein. The data contain approximately 160,000 distinct CDR3 sequences, around 30% of them singletons. No antigens are known for them. Source material: blood. The receptors originated from a girl aged 5-17 years with multiple sclerosis.

This clonotype was detected ten times or more. The V gene is TRBV12-3 or TRBV12-4, the J gene TRBJ2-5; 9 bases are shared with TRBD1. This CDR3 is built from 16 residues. The ends lost 3 bases at V and 2 bases at J; junction bases unmatched: 7. The CDR3 region is CASSFAGQGEQETQYF. The CDR3 DNA reads TGTGCCAGCAGTTTTGCGGGACAGGGAGAACAAGAGACCCAGTACTTC.

The sample holds many counts of this clonotype. The chain combines TRBV12-3 or TRBV12-4 with TRBJ2-1; D call uncertain. The CDR3 consists of 14 residues. V was cut by 6 bases and J by 4 bases, with 13 bases left in between. CDR3: CASRAHSTYNEQFF. CDR3 bases: TGTGCCAGCAGGGCCCATAGTACTTACAATGAGCAGTTCTTC.

About this clonotype: An end of the junction does not agree with germline; a read error may underlie this. The chain couples TRBV19 to TRBJ1-1, with 8 bases identical to TRBD1. The CDR3 has 14 amino acids. Germline lookup yields CDR1 LNHDA and CDR2 SQIVND (reference sequence). The CDR3 reads CASRPRTGNTKAFF. In nucleotides, the CDR3 is TGTGCCAGTAGACCGAGGACAGGGAACACTAAAGCTTTCTTT.

The rearrangement uses TRBV27 and TRBJ2-1, with D maybe TRBD2 (6 bases). There are 17 residues in the CDR3. Germline assignment: CDR1 MNHEY and CDR2 SMNVEV (reference sequence). V was pared by 7 bases and J by 3 bases, with 22 bases between. The CDR3 here is CASTILPWRGNYNEQFF. The CDR3 region has the DNA TGTGCCAGCACCATTTTACCCTGGCGGGGAAACTACAATGAGCAGTTCTTC.

The gene calls are TRBV29-1 and TRBJ2-7, with D uncertain. Germline V lookup: CDR1 SQVTM, CDR2 ANQGSEA. The CDR3 is made up of 11 amino acids. V lost 7 bases and J lost 2, with 9 bases in between. The CDR3 protein is CSGVSAYEQYF. In DNA form, the CDR3 reads TGCAGCGGTGTCTCAGCCTACGAGCAGTACTTC.

In the case of this clonotype: This may arise from a read error, as a much more abundant clone is one base away. The gene calls are TRBV5-1 and TRBJ2-1; TRBD2 is a possible D gene (7 bases). Germline V gene sequence: CDR1 SGHRS, CDR2 YFSETQ. The CDR3 totals 19 residues. Trimming took off 0 bases at V and 5 bases at J, with 24 bases between the two ends. The CDR3 DNA sequence: TGCGCCAGCAGCTTGGGCCTCGGACTAGTGGGAGGGGGACACAATGAGCAGTTCTTC. Protein product: CASSLGLGLVGGGHNEQFF.

As DNA, the CDR3 is TGTGCCTGGAGTGTACCGGGGAATGAGCAGTTCTTC. Protein product: CAWSVPGNEQFF. The chain couples TRBV30 to TRBJ2-1, with a tentative D call TRBD2 (5 bases). Germline V gene sequence: CDR1 GTSNPN, CDR2 SVGIG (reference sequence). The CDR3 has 12 amino acids. V dropped 0 bases and J dropped 7 bases, with 7 bases sitting between them.

V usage is TRBV7-6 and J usage is TRBJ2-7; possibly TRBD2 for D (5 bases). The CDR3 covers 16 residues. V shed 5 bases and J shed 7 bases, with 24 bases lying between them. In germline, CDR1 is SGHVS, CDR2 FNYEAQ. This CDR3 reads CASSPTSGDTYNEQYF. CDR3 DNA: TGTGCCAGCAGCCCGACAAGCGGAGATACCTACAATGAGCAGTACTTC. Drawing the rest from reference TRBV7-6 and TRBJ2-7, the complete variable domain is GAGVSQSPRYKVTKRGQDVALRCDPISGHVSLYWYRQALGQGPEFLTYFNYEAQQDKSGLPNDRFSAERPEGSISTLTIQRTEQRDSAMYRCASSPTSGDTYNEQYFGPGTRLTVT.

CDR3 protein: CASSELIGNTIYF. The CDR3 DNA sequence: TGCGCCAGCAGTGAATTAATTGGAAACACCATATATTTT. The J gene is TRBJ1-3, the V gene TRBV10-1; no reliable D call. The CDR3 is made up of 13 amino acids. Germline V gene sequence: CDR1 WNHNN, CDR2 SYGVQD (reference sequence). The V end was cut by 3 bases, the J end by 3 bases, with 6 bases between.

As to this clonotype: Since a much larger clone is just one base distant, this may be a read error. The chain combines TRBV7-2 with TRBJ2-4; maybe TRBD2 (5 bases). CDR1 SGHTA and CDR2 FQGNSA come from the germline V gene. This CDR3 has 16 residues. Here the CDR3 DNA reads TGTGTCAGCAGCGAAAGGGTTCCGGGTAAAGAGGGCATTCAGTACTTC. It specifies CVSSERVPGKEGIQYF. The variable domain in full, completed from reference TRBV7-2 and TRBJ2-4, reads GAGVSQSPSNKVTEKGKDVELRCDPISGHTALYWYRQSLGQGLEFLIYFQGNSAPDKSGLPSDRFSAERTGGSVSTLTIQRTQQEDSAVYLCVSSERVPGKEGIQYFGAGTRLSVL.

A remark on this clonotype: Just one base apart from a much larger clone, this may be a read error. The chain's CDR3 is CASSPHGTQYF. CDR3 nucleotide sequence: TGTGCCAGCAGCCCCCACGGGACCCAGTACTTC. V and J are TRBV7-2 and TRBJ2-5; D unclear. The CDR3 sequence is 11 residues long. Trimming took 5 bases from V and 7 from J, leaving 8 bases between them. The germline V gene encodes CDR1 SGHTA and CDR2 FQGNSA.

Comment on this clonotype: Because it lacks the conserved phenylalanine or tryptophan at the end, this CDR3 is likely a read error. The J gene is TRBJ2-1, the V gene TRBV24-1; TRBD1 is a possible D gene (6 bases). Germline CDR1 and CDR2: KGHDR and SFDVKD. The CDR3 runs 13 residues. The V end was cut by 3 bases, the J end by 4 bases, with 6 bases between. The CDR3 DNA reads TGTGCCACCAGTGATGACAGGTACAATGAGCAGTTCTGC. Translated: CATSDDRYNEQFC.

The chain is built from TRBV20-1 and TRBJ2-6; D not certain. The V end lost 3 bases, the J end lost 0 bases, and 6 bases lay between the germline ends. The CDR3 runs to 14 residues. Per the germline V gene, CDR1 is DFQATT and CDR2 is SNEGSKA (reference sequence). CDR3 in amino acids: CSASSHSGANVLTF. CDR3 coding DNA: TGCAGTGCTAGTAGTCACTCTGGGGCCAACGTCCTGACTTTC.

This clonotype came up once. It may be a read error: a sequence one base away is much more abundant. This sequence joins TRBV28 and TRBJ1-2; 7 bases match TRBD1. This CDR3 spans 15 amino acids. Germline V gives CDR1 MDHEN, CDR2 SYDVKM. The V segment lost 6 bases and the J segment 8 bases; nucleotides outside the gene matches: 15. The CDR3 DNA reads TGTGCCAGCAGAGGGGGCCGGGCTCAACCTGGCGGCTACACCTTC. Its translation is CASRGGRAQPGGYTF.